These T cell receptor beta chains were read from a single sample in a study of OX40 agonist ivuxolimab in advanced cancers. Method: immunoSEQ multiplex PCR; TCRdb's copy keeps in-frame clones and lacks some. This table holds about 60,000 clones, around 93% found once. Sequences were derived from CD4+ or CD8+ T cells sorted from blood, sampled in a trial of the OX40 agonist ivuxolimab. The receptor source for this set is an adult with an advanced solid tumor such as melanoma, head and neck, liver or kidney cancer. The CDR3 runs from the conserved cysteine through the conserved F or W. D genes are given only for firm matches.

J gene: TRBJ2-5; CDR3 length: 17; V gene: TRBV7-9; D gene: TRBD1; CDR3 protein: CASSLVGGRADQETQYF; CDR3 DNA: TGTGCCAGCAGCTTAGTAGGGGGCAGGGCGGACCAAGAGACCCAGTACTTC
J gene: TRBJ2-5; CDR3 length: 14; V gene: TRBV16; D gene: .; CDR3 protein: CASSHYQTQETQYF; CDR3 DNA: TGTGCCAGCAGCCACTACCAAACCCAAGAGACCCAGTACTTC
J gene: TRBJ1-1; CDR3 length: 13; V gene: TRBV4-3; D gene: .; CDR3 protein: CASSHLTGTEAFF; CDR3 DNA: TGCGCCAGCAGCCACTTGACAGGCACTGAAGCTTTCTTT
J gene: TRBJ1-4; CDR3 length: 15; V gene: TRBV27; D gene: TRBD1; CDR3 protein: CASSFSDRADEKLFF; CDR3 DNA: TGTGCCAGCAGTTTTTCGGACAGGGCCGATGAAAAACTGTTTTTT
J gene: TRBJ2-3; CDR3 length: 15; V gene: TRBV10-2; D gene: TRBD2; CDR3 protein: CASSVERGTTDTQYF; CDR3 DNA: TGCGCCAGCAGTGTTGAGCGGGGGACCACAGATACGCAGTATTTT
J gene: TRBJ2-7; CDR3 length: 13; V gene: TRBV7-2; D gene: .; CDR3 protein: CASSLGGGNEQYF; CDR3 DNA: TGTGCCAGCAGCTTAGGAGGAGGGAACGAGCAGTACTTC
J gene: TRBJ1-4; CDR3 length: 12; V gene: TRBV27; D gene: .; CDR3 protein: CASSTKGEKLFF; CDR3 DNA: TGTGCCAGCAGTACGAAGGGGGAAAAACTGTTTTTT
J gene: TRBJ2-3; CDR3 length: 21; V gene: TRBV21-1; D gene: .; CDR3 protein: CASSKVGVRGTGGLGTDTQYF; CDR3 DNA: TGTGCCAGCAGCAAAGTCGGAGTCAGGGGGACAGGGGGCTTGGGTACAGATACGCAGTATTTT
J gene: TRBJ1-1; CDR3 length: 15; V gene: TRBV6-5; D gene: TRBD1; CDR3 protein: CASSYSQGMNTEAFF; CDR3 DNA: TGTGCCAGCAGTTACTCACAGGGGATGAACACTGAAGCTTTCTTT
J gene: TRBJ2-7; CDR3 length: 15; V gene: TRBV7-8; D gene: TRBD2; CDR3 protein: CASSRPGLEYYEQYF; CDR3 DNA: TGTGCCAGCAGCCGGCCGGGACTAGAATACTACGAGCAGTACTTC